This T cell receptor (beta chain) came from a study of glioma-infiltrating T cells. CDR3 length: 13 residues. The V gene lost 4 bases and the J gene lost 0 bases, with 5 bases spanning the gap. Germline assignment: CDR1 ENHRY and CDR2 SYGVKD. TCR alpha and beta CDR3 regions were amplified from RNA using iRepertoire nested multiplex PCR. MiXCR, run by TCRdb on the multiplex PCR reads, gives a single entry per CDR3 protein. The sample lists about 180,000 distinct CDR3 sequences; more than 35% were seen once. This clonotype was seen at least ten times. The sample taken for sequencing was glioma tissue, nonneoplastic brain tissue, or PBMCs (not recorded which). The chain is built from TRBV10-3 and TRBJ2-3; D uncertain. This clonotype was sampled from a human donor with low-grade glioma or glioblastoma, undergoing nonglioma brain surgery, or in good health (not recorded which). The CDR3 DNA reads TGTGCCATCAGTGGCGGAAGCACAGATACGCAGTATTTT. Amino acid sequence: CAISGGSTDTQYF.